These 32 T cell receptor beta chains share one sample of origin, sequenced in a study of EBV T-cell therapy then PD-1 blockade in nasopharyngeal carcinoma. The antigens for these receptors are not known. Sample treatment: AdE1-LMPpoly-expanded autologous EBV-specific T-cell therapy followed by anti-PD-1 nivolumab. Produced via immunoSEQ multiplex PCR; TCRdb's table is partial and in-frame only. Among 14,000 or so clones listed, approximately 80% were seen once. The source was CD8+ T cells from blood, collected around day 99 from a patient whose treatment included autologous EBV-specific T cells and nivolumab. Every receptor here comes from a man aged 35-49 years with nasopharyngeal carcinoma.

This clone was found once. The chain combines TRBV29-1 with TRBJ2-1; D might be TRBD2 (6 bases). This CDR3 has 16 amino acids. V was cut by 3 bases and J by 0 bases, with 15 bases left in between. Germline CDR1 is SQVTM and CDR2 is ANQGSEA. The CDR3: CSVEGLPEGSYNEQFF. CDR3 bases: TGCAGCGTTGAGGGACTTCCCGAGGGCTCCTACAATGAGCAGTTCTTC.

The genes are TRBV29-1 and TRBJ2-1, with unresolved D. V was cut by 4 bases and J by 9 bases, with 13 bases left in between. The CDR3 runs 12 residues. Per germline, CDR1 SQVTM and CDR2 ANQGSEA. CDR3 nucleotide sequence: TGCAGCGTTGTTGGGGAATGGGGTGAGCAGTTCTTC. Its translation: CSVVGEWGEQFF.

The genes are TRBV4-3 and TRBJ2-7; D might be TRBD1 (6 bases). Trimming shortened V by 4 bases and J by 4 bases, and 8 bases separated the two germline ends. The germline CDR1 and CDR2 sequences are LGHNA and YSLEER. The CDR3 contains 12 residues. CDR3 sequence (DNA): TGCGCCAGCAGCCCGACAGGTTACGAGCAGTACTTC. It encodes CASSPTGYEQYF.

V and J are TRBV7-8 and TRBJ2-7; the D gene could be TRBD1 or TRBD2 (5 bases each). Trimming removed 5 bases at V and 4 bases at J, with 15 bases between. Germline lookup yields CDR1 SGHVS and CDR2 FQNEAQ. The CDR3 spans 14 residues. In DNA form, the CDR3 reads TGTGCCAGCAGCCCCAGGGAGTCGGGATACGAGCAGTACTTC. This codes for CASSPRESGYEQYF.

V usage is TRBV10-3 and J usage is TRBJ2-3; 11 positions agree with TRBD2. The CDR3 is 15 amino acids. V shed 4 bases and J 2 bases; nucleotides not matched to a gene: 2. The germline CDR1 and CDR2 sequences are ENHRY and SYGVKD. The DNA of the CDR3 is TGTGCCATCAGTGGACTAGCGGGGAACACAGATACGCAGTATTTT. Its translation is CAISGLAGNTDTQYF.

The chain combines TRBV6-2 or TRBV6-3 with TRBJ1-1, with 9 bases that match TRBD1. Germline loops: CDR1 MNHEY, CDR2 SVGEGT. CDR3 length: 17 residues. V shed 4 bases and J 1 base; nucleotides not matched to a gene: 10. The CDR3 DNA sequence: TGTGCCAGCAGTTCAAGGGGGGGGGACAGGGCGAACACTGAAGCTTTCTTT. Its protein is CASSSRGGDRANTEAFF.

This clone showed up just a few times. The chain couples TRBV6-2 or TRBV6-3 to TRBJ2-2; 7 nucleotides agree with TRBD1. Looked up from germline, CDR1 is MNHEY and CDR2 is SVGEGT. J lost 5 bases, V lost 6 bases, and 6 bases had no gene match. The CDR3 loop spans 14 amino acids. In nucleotides, the CDR3 is TGTGCCAGCAGCTTTGACAGGGAGACCGGGGAGCTGTTTTTT. Translated: CASSFDRETGELFF.

The chain employs TRBV11-2 and TRBJ2-1; no firm D call. V lost 8 bases to trimming and J lost 7 bases, with 9 bases between them. Germline CDR1 reads SGHAT; CDR2 reads FQNNGV. This CDR3 comprises 11 residues. The CDR3 nucleotides read TGTGCCAGCTCCCGGGTTAATGAGCAGTTCTTC. Translating it yields CASSRVNEQFF.

This sequence joins TRBV7-3 and TRBJ2-5; 8 bases agree with TRBD1. Germline values: CDR1 SGHTA, CDR2 FQGTGA. The CDR3 contains 15 residues. Trimming cost V 2 bases and J 5 bases; bases outside gene matches: 7. CDR3 sequence reads: CASSLDQGAGETQYF. CDR3 nucleotides: TGTGCCAGCAGCTTAGATCAGGGGGCAGGGGAGACCCAGTACTTC.

This clone was counted between two and nine times. The chain combines TRBV19 with TRBJ2-2; TRBD1 is a possible D gene (6 bases). Looked up from germline, CDR1 is LNHDA and CDR2 is SQIVND (reference sequence). The length of the CDR3 is 18 residues. The V end lost 5 bases, the J end lost 0 bases, and 19 bases lay between the germline ends. Written as DNA, the CDR3 is TGTGCCAGTAGTTACGGGACACCTTCCATGCCGAACACCGGGGAGCTGTTTTTT. The encoded protein is CASSYGTPSMPNTGELFF.

The rearrangement links TRBV27 to TRBJ2-2; the D is unclear. The CDR3 is 12 amino acids. Germline V CDR1 and CDR2: MNHEY, SMNVEV (reference sequence). Trimming stripped 2 bases from V and 7 bases from J, with 5 bases between. The CDR3 region is CASSLLGGELFF. The DNA of the CDR3 is TGTGCCAGCAGTTTACTGGGCGGGGAGCTGTTTTTT.

This chain uses TRBV30 with TRBJ2-1; D might be TRBD2 (6 bases). The CDR3 sequence is 14 residues long. Germline V gene lookup returns CDR1 GTSNPN and CDR2 SVGIG (reference sequence). V was trimmed by 3 bases and J by 9 bases, leaving 18 bases between them. DNA for the CDR3: TGTGCCTGGAGCGGATTGCGGGACGTAACTGAGCAGTTCTTC. It specifies CAWSGLRDVTEQFF. Combining the CDR3 with reference TRBV30 and TRBJ2-1 gives the whole variable domain SQTIHQWPATLVQPVGSPLSLECTVEGTSNPNLYWYRQAAGRGLQLLFYSVGIGQISSEVPQNLSASRPQDRQFILSSKKLLLSDSGFYLCAWSGLRDVTEQFFGPGTRLTVL.

The gene calls are TRBV4-3 and TRBJ1-2, with no clear D. The CDR3 extends over 14 amino acids. The V and J ends lost 1 base and 6 bases respectively, with 12 bases between them. CDR1 is LGHNA and CDR2 is YSLEER in the germline V gene. The CDR3 region has the DNA TGCGCCAGCAGCCAAGTTGAAGAGGGCAATGGCTACACCTTC. This codes for CASSQVEEGNGYTF.

This clone is a singleton in its sample. The V and J genes are TRBV9 and TRBJ2-3; D not resolved. Germline-derived CDR1 and CDR2 are SGDLS and YYNGEE. The CDR3 contains 14 residues. Trimming removed 4 bases from V and 0 bases from J, with 9 bases in between. CDR3 in DNA: TGTGCCAGCAGCCAATCGAGGAGCACAGATACGCAGTATTTT. Translating gives CASSQSRSTDTQYF.

The DNA for the CDR3 is TGTGCCAGCAGCCAAGATGGGGGGGTGGGTGGAAACACCATATATTTT. Translated: CASSQDGGVGGNTIYF. J is TRBJ1-3 and V is TRBV3-1 (or the pseudogene TRBV3-2); weak D call: TRBD1 (5 bases). CDR1 LGHDT and CDR2 YNNKEL come from the germline V gene (reference sequence). CDR3 size: 16 residues. Trimming removed 0 bases at V and 3 bases at J, with 12 bases between.

The chain combines TRBV18 with TRBJ2-5; unclear D gene. This CDR3 comprises 14 residues. Germline assignment: CDR1 KGHSH and CDR2 LQKENI. V lost 6 bases, J lost 5 bases, and 16 bases lay in between. Here the CDR3 DNA reads TGTGCCAGCTCGGATCTAGGTGGCAGGGAGACCCAGTACTTC. Translated: CASSDLGGRETQYF.

The V call is TRBV13, the J call TRBJ1-3, with TRBD1 as a possible D gene (6 bases). Trimming shortened V by 5 bases and J by 4 bases, and 12 bases separated the two germline ends. The V gene's germline CDR1 is PRHDT and CDR2 FYEKMQ (reference sequence). This CDR3 has 14 amino acids. In DNA form, the CDR3 reads TGTGCCAGCAGCCCGGACAGCGCCGGAAACACCATATATTTT. Protein product: CASSPDSAGNTIYF.

The gene calls are TRBV2 and TRBJ2-2; D not resolved. Germline V gene lookup returns CDR1 SNHLY and CDR2 FYNNEI. The germline V and J ends were trimmed by 3 bases and 3 bases, with 17 bases remaining between them. The CDR3 sequence is 17 residues long. CDR3: CASSDSADRVDTGELFF. The CDR3 bases are TGTGCCAGCAGTGATTCGGCAGATAGGGTGGACACCGGGGAGCTGTTTTTT.

V is TRBV4-2 and J is TRBJ2-3; 9 bases align to TRBD2. With V trimmed by 1 base and J by 5 bases, 16 bases remained unmatched. This CDR3 region has 19 residues. Germline CDR1 LGHNA, CDR2 YNFKEQ. CDR3 loop: CASSQAFLFGGGAVDTQYF. CDR3 DNA: TGTGCCAGCAGCCAAGCCTTCTTATTTGGCGGGGGGGCCGTAGATACGCAGTATTTT.

This clone was found once. This sequence joins TRBV6-5 and TRBJ1-2; D is undetermined. Germline V gene lookup returns CDR1 MNHEY and CDR2 SVGAGI. The CDR3 is made up of 11 amino acids. V shed 10 bases and J shed 4 bases, with 10 bases lying between them. In nucleotides, the CDR3 is TGTGCCACGTTGGGTTTCTATGGCTACACCTTC. It specifies CATLGFYGYTF.

Here the CDR3 reads CASSQQARFDQPQHF. In DNA form, the CDR3 reads TGCGCCAGCAGCCAACAGGCTAGATTCGATCAGCCCCAGCATTTT. The chain carries TRBV4-1 and TRBJ1-5; D remains unclear. V was pared by 2 bases and J by 5 bases, with 13 bases between. CDR1 is MGHRA, CDR2 YSYEKL, per germline. This CDR3 region has 15 residues.

The chain couples TRBV24-1 to TRBJ2-1, with D unresolved. The germline gives CDR1 KGHDR, CDR2 SFDVKD. The CDR3 has 15 residues. V shed 5 bases and J shed 3 bases, with 13 bases lying between them. CDR3 sequence reads: CATSARRQSYNEQFF. The CDR3 nucleotides read TGTGCCACCAGTGCTCGTCGGCAGAGCTACAATGAGCAGTTCTTC.

The chain is built from TRBV7-9 and TRBJ2-7; D perhaps matches TRBD1 (6 bases). Germline CDR1 SEHNR, CDR2 FQNEAQ (reference sequence). V was trimmed by 2 bases and J by 5 bases, leaving 7 bases between them. The CDR3 is 12 residues long. CDR3 in DNA: TGTGCCAGCAGCTTAACAGGGAACGAGCAGTACTTC. This encodes CASSLTGNEQYF.

The chain uses TRBV6-2 or TRBV6-3 and TRBJ1-1; 10 positions match TRBD1. The CDR3 sequence is 14 residues long. V trimming: 6 bases; J trimming: 9 bases; junction bases outside the gene matches: 10. Germline assignment: CDR1 MNHEY and CDR2 SVGEGT. CDR3 region: CASSLPWDRGKAFF. Written as DNA, the CDR3 is TGTGCCAGCAGCCTCCCCTGGGACAGGGGAAAAGCTTTCTTT.

This clone was counted between two and nine times. As DNA, the CDR3 is TGTGCCAGCAGCCCGTCCGGGGGGAAAGTTACCTACGAGCAGTACTTC. Its protein is CASSPSGGKVTYEQYF. The V call is TRBV7-9, the J call TRBJ2-7, with 7 bases that match TRBD2. J was trimmed by 2 bases and V by 5 bases; bases with no gene match: 12. The CDR3 sequence is 16 residues long. Germline loops: CDR1 SEHNR, CDR2 FQNEAQ (reference sequence).

For the CDR3, the DNA is TGTGCCAGCAGCCGACTAGCGGGGGACCAACTCGAGCAGTACTTC. This translates into CASSRLAGDQLEQYF. The chain combines TRBV2 with TRBJ2-7, with 12 positions matching TRBD2. Trimming took 6 bases from V and 6 from J; bases not matched to a gene: 9. CDR3 length equals 15 residues. Germline values: CDR1 SNHLY, CDR2 FYNNEI.

This chain uses TRBV12-5 with TRBJ1-1, with unresolved D. Germline V lookup: CDR1 LGHNT, CDR2 FRNRAP. V lost 7 bases and J 5 bases, leaving 11 bases between the germline ends. The CDR3 sequence is 12 residues long. CDR3 residues: CASARRETEAFF. The CDR3 DNA follows: TGTGCTAGTGCTAGAAGGGAGACTGAAGCTTTCTTT.

The V call is TRBV6-5, the J call TRBJ1-1, with 7 bases that match TRBD1. Germline CDR1 and CDR2: MNHEY and SVGAGI. J gave up 1 base and V 5 bases, and 4 bases lay outside the gene matches. The CDR3 spans 14 residues. DNA for the CDR3: TGTGCCAGCAGTCCCGGACAGGAGAACACTGAAGCTTTCTTT. It encodes CASSPGQENTEAFF.

CDR3 loop: CASSYSGEGHSPLHF. DNA for the CDR3: TGTGCCAGCAGTTACTCGGGGGAAGGGCATTCACCCCTCCACTTT. J is TRBJ1-6 and V is TRBV6-5, with D perhaps matching TRBD1 (5 bases). The germline V and J ends were trimmed by 0 bases and 8 bases, with 11 bases remaining between them. The CDR3 spans 15 residues. The germline V gene has CDR1 MNHEY and CDR2 SVGAGI.

The chain is built from TRBV6-2 or TRBV6-3 and TRBJ2-7; D gene ambiguous. V dropped 4 bases and J dropped 7 bases, with 14 bases sitting between them. This CDR3 is 13 amino acids long. Germline CDR1 and CDR2: MNHEY and SVGEGT. The DNA of the CDR3 is TGTGCCAGCAGTTTCCCCGGAGTGGGTGAGCAGTACTTC. As protein: CASSFPGVGEQYF.

This chain joins TRBV2 and TRBJ2-1; D may be TRBD2 (5 bases). Germline V lookup: CDR1 SNHLY, CDR2 FYNNEI. V was shortened by 3 bases and J by 6 bases, with 12 bases between the two germline ends. The CDR3 loop spans 14 amino acids. CDR3 in DNA: TGTGCCAGCAGTGATTTTACTGAGGGCAATGAGCAGTTCTTC. This gives the protein CASSDFTEGNEQFF.

The J gene is TRBJ2-7, the V gene TRBV4-1, with D tentatively TRBD2 (6 bases). Germline assignment: CDR1 MGHRA and CDR2 YSYEKL. The CDR3 has 16 amino acids. Deletions cut 0 bases from V and 7 bases from J, with 19 bases between. Written as DNA, the CDR3 is TGCGCCAGCAGCCAAGAAGTGTACGGATCACGGGGGGAGCAGTACTTC. It codes for CASSQEVYGSRGEQYF.